Shown below are 23 T cell receptor beta chains from a single sample sequenced in a study of cytotoxic CD8 clonotypes in ibrutinib-treated CLL. Sequenced by immunoSEQ multiplex PCR; TCRdb stores in-frame clones only, minus some. The sample has some 120,000 clones; around 84% are singletons. Material: PBMCs, obtained after 24 months of ibrutinib treatment. The receptors were sampled from a human donor with chronic lymphocytic leukemia.

The rearrangement joins TRBV4-3 to TRBJ1-5; no clear D. The CDR3 has 14 amino acids. The germline V gene encodes CDR1 LGHNA and CDR2 YSLEER. V shed 0 bases and J shed 11 bases, with 14 bases lying between them. The DNA for the CDR3 is TGCGCCAGCAGCCAAGATCTTGAACGAAGGTCCCAGCATTTT. Translating it yields CASSQDLERRSQHF.

The chain is built from TRBV11-3 and TRBJ2-2, with D unresolved. V lost 6 bases, J lost 5 bases, and 4 bases lay in between. Looked up from germline, CDR1 is SGHNT and CDR2 is YENEEA. This CDR3 is 11 amino acids long. The CDR3 sequence is CASRQTGELFF. The CDR3 nucleotides are TGTGCCAGCAGACAGACCGGGGAGCTGTTTTTT.

The chain links TRBV5-5 to TRBJ2-1; 9 nucleotides match TRBD2. With V trimmed by 1 base and J by 4 bases, 3 bases remained unmatched. The V gene's germline CDR1 is SGHKS and CDR2 YYEKEE (reference sequence). This CDR3 spans 15 amino acids. CDR3 sequence: CASSLTSGRYNEQFF. DNA of the CDR3: TGTGCCAGCAGCTTGACTAGCGGGCGATACAATGAGCAGTTCTTC.

The chain recombines TRBV7-2 with TRBJ2-5; D assignment may be TRBD1 or TRBD2 (6 bases each). This CDR3 comprises 14 residues. CDR1 is SGHTA and CDR2 is FQGNSA in the germline V gene. Trimming removed 7 bases from V and 3 bases from J, with 15 bases in between. The CDR3 loop is CASTDGGGKETQYF. DNA of the CDR3: TGTGCCAGCACGGATGGAGGGGGGAAAGAGACCCAGTACTTC.

The CDR3 bases are TGCGCCAGCAGCCAAGTGGTGCAGCTCAACGTCCTGACTTTC. Residues: CASSQVVQLNVLTF. The V and J genes are TRBV4-3 and TRBJ2-6; D uncertain. The CDR3 is 14 amino acids. V lost 1 base to trimming and J lost 9 bases, with 10 bases between them. Germline V CDR1 and CDR2: LGHNA, YSLEER.

The chain combines TRBV5-1 with TRBJ2-1, with 7 bases identical to TRBD1. Germline lookup yields CDR1 SGHRS and CDR2 YFSETQ. Germline trimming cut 4 bases from V and 8 bases from J; bases unmatched to any gene: 6. The CDR3 runs to 13 residues. The CDR3 nucleotides read TGCGCCAGCAGCACCACAGGGGTGGATGAGCAGTTCTTC. As protein: CASSTTGVDEQFF. Based on the CDR3 plus reference TRBV5-1 and TRBJ2-1, the full variable domain is KAGVTQTPRYLIKTRGQQVTLSCSPISGHRSVSWYQQTPGQGLQFLFEYFSETQRNKGNFPGRFSGRQFSNSRSEMNVSTLELGDSALYLCASSTTGVDEQFFGPGTRLTVL.

The V call is TRBV5-1, the J call TRBJ2-5; unclear D gene. Germline CDR1 SGHRS, CDR2 YFSETQ. V lost 5 bases to trimming and J lost 5 bases, with 16 bases between them. The CDR3 consists of 14 residues. CDR3 nucleotide sequence: TGCGCCAGCAGTCCTTCGGACGTTAGGGAGACCCAGTACTTC. As protein: CASSPSDVRETQYF.

This clone was observed once. The rearrangement uses TRBV10-3 and TRBJ2-7; a weak D match, TRBD1 (5 bases). CDR3 length equals 14 residues. Germline V gives CDR1 ENHRY, CDR2 SYGVKD. V was shortened by 4 bases and J by 4 bases, with 14 bases between the two germline ends. The CDR3 region has the DNA TGTGCCATCAGTGCTGGCAGGGTTGGTTACGAGCAGTACTTC. Translated, it gives CAISAGRVGYEQYF.

The chain carries TRBV19 and TRBJ1-6; 10 bases align to TRBD1. The CDR3 loop spans 15 amino acids. Germline V gene lookup returns CDR1 LNHDA and CDR2 SQIVND (reference sequence). The V segment lost 5 bases and the J segment 7 bases; nucleotides outside the gene matches: 5. The CDR3 DNA reads TGTGCCAGTAGTTCCCCGGGACAGGGGAATTCACCCCTCCACTTT. Its protein is CASSSPGQGNSPLHF.

The CDR3 DNA reads as TGTGCCAGCAGCGAATCAGGTTTTACTGAAGCTTTCTTT. It is translated as CASSESGFTEAFF. This chain links TRBV7-8 with TRBJ1-1; D is uncertain. CDR3 length equals 13 residues. With 5 bases removed from V and 5 bases from J, the gap between germline ends came to 12 bases. From germline, CDR1 is SGHVS and CDR2 FQNEAQ.

The count of this clone is one. J is TRBJ1-2 and V is TRBV30, with TRBD1 matching over 7 bases. After removal of 7 bases from V and 3 bases from J, the junction contained 8 bases not matched to a gene. Germline values: CDR1 GTSNPN, CDR2 SVGIG (reference sequence). This CDR3 has 13 amino acids. This CDR3 reads CASRQGIDYGYTF. In DNA, the CDR3 is TGTGCCTCCCGACAGGGAATAGACTATGGCTACACCTTC.

CDR3 protein: CASSPNREVNYGYTF. CDR3 nucleotide sequence: TGTGCCAGCTCACCAAACAGGGAGGTTAACTATGGCTACACCTTC. The genes are TRBV18 and TRBJ1-2; a possible D gene is TRBD1 (6 bases). CDR3 length: 15 amino acids. V was pared by 2 bases and J by 1 base, with 11 bases between. The germline gives CDR1 KGHSH, CDR2 LQKENI.

The chain carries TRBV4-1 and TRBJ1-2; maybe TRBD1 (5 bases). There are 13 residues in the CDR3. Trimming took off 4 bases at V and 5 bases at J, with 11 bases between the two ends. The germline gives CDR1 MGHRA, CDR2 YSYEKL. This CDR3 reads CASSRGTGYGYTF. CDR3 coding DNA: TGCGCCAGCAGCCGGGGGACCGGGTATGGCTACACCTTC.

The chain combines TRBV11-2 with TRBJ1-2, with D possibly TRBD1 on 5 matching bases. This CDR3 is built from 14 residues. Germline-derived CDR1 and CDR2 are SGHAT and FQNNGV. Trimming took off 1 base at V and 8 bases at J, with 14 bases between the two ends. The DNA for the CDR3 is TGTGCCAGCAGCTTAGGTCGTTGGGGGGGAGGCTACACCTTC. Its translation: CASSLGRWGGGYTF.

The chain couples TRBV7-2 to TRBJ2-2; 13 bases fit TRBD2. Trimming removed 4 bases from V and 7 bases from J; junction bases left unmatched: 6. This CDR3 region has 16 residues. From germline, CDR1 is SGHTA and CDR2 FQGNSA. The CDR3: CASSSRTSGGGGELFF. DNA for the CDR3: TGTGCCAGCAGCTCCCGGACTAGCGGGGGTGGCGGGGAGCTGTTTTTT.

The J gene is TRBJ1-2, the V gene TRBV7-2; no reliable D call. Trimming shortened V by 5 bases and J by 5 bases, and 21 bases separated the two germline ends. Germline-derived CDR1 and CDR2 are SGHTA and FQGNSA. The CDR3 is 16 amino acids. CDR3 nucleotides: TGTGCCAGCAGCCCTCTCTCGCGGAAGCGAGATTATGGCTACACCTTC. It encodes CASSPLSRKRDYGYTF.

The chain combines TRBV30 with TRBJ2-3; D is perhaps TRBD2 (5 bases). The V and J ends lost 3 bases and 2 bases respectively, with 15 bases between them. Germline assignment: CDR1 GTSNPN and CDR2 SVGIG (reference sequence). The CDR3 covers 15 residues. The CDR3 DNA is TGTGCCTGGAGATCCCGGGATTTGAACACAGATACGCAGTATTTT. Translation gives CAWRSRDLNTDTQYF. Complete variable domain (other parts from reference TRBV30 and TRBJ2-3): SQTIHQWPATLVQPVGSPLSLECTVEGTSNPNLYWYRQAAGRGLQLLFYSVGIGQISSEVPQNLSASRPQDRQFILSSKKLLLSDSGFYLCAWRSRDLNTDTQYFGPGTRLTVL.

The V gene is TRBV15, the J gene TRBJ2-2, with 7 bases aligning to TRBD2. Germline trimming cut 3 bases from V and 5 bases from J; bases unmatched to any gene: 12. Germline V gives CDR1 LNHNV, CDR2 YYDKDF (reference sequence). The CDR3 is 17 amino acids. The DNA of the CDR3 is TGTGCCACCAGCAGCGGGTGGGGCGGGGAGGGGACCGGGGAGCTGTTTTTT. Protein sequence: CATSSGWGGEGTGELFF.

The chain links TRBV5-1 to TRBJ2-7, with D possibly matching TRBD1 (6 bases). This CDR3 region has 15 residues. V was clipped by 4 bases and J by 3 bases, with 17 bases between them. Germline V CDR1 and CDR2: SGHRS, YFSETQ. The CDR3, as DNA: TGCGCCAGCAGCCTGGGGGCCGCACCAAACTACGAGCAGTACTTC. This sequence encodes CASSLGAAPNYEQYF.

This chain connects TRBV6-4 to TRBJ2-2, with 9 bases identical to TRBD2. Germline CDR1 reads MRHNA; CDR2 reads SNTAGT. V gave up 0 bases and J gave up 0 bases; unmatched junction bases: 8. CDR3 length equals 19 residues. For the CDR3, the DNA is TGTGCCAGCAGTGACTCTCTGCGGCTAGCGGGGCCGAACACCGGGGAGCTGTTTTTT. Protein sequence: CASSDSLRLAGPNTGELFF.

This rearrangement joins TRBV7-9 to TRBJ2-5; the D is unclear. From germline, CDR1 is SEHNR and CDR2 FQNEAQ (reference sequence). V was pared by 6 bases and J by 4 bases, with 6 bases between. CDR3 length: 11 residues. CDR3 nucleotides: TGTGCCAGCAGATCTGGAGAGACCCAGTACTTC. This codes for CASRSGETQYF.

J is TRBJ2-5 and V is TRBV28, with D possibly matching TRBD1 (5 bases). CDR3 size: 13 residues. Trimming took 8 bases from V and 5 from J, leaving 15 bases between them. Germline values: CDR1 MDHEN, CDR2 SYDVKM. CDR3 protein: CASYRSVGETQYF. CDR3 DNA sequence: TGTGCCAGCTACAGGTCGGTCGGGGAGACCCAGTACTTC. The variable domain in full, with the rest retrieved from reference TRBV28 and TRBJ2-5, is DVKVTQSSRYLVKRTGEKVFLECVQDMDHENMFWYRQDPGLGLRLIYFSYDVKMKEKGDIPEGYSVSREKKERFSLILESASTNQTSMYLCASYRSVGETQYFGPGTRLLVL.

The rearrangement joins TRBV7-6 to TRBJ1-1; D gene unclear. There are 12 residues in the CDR3. Germline values: CDR1 SGHVS, CDR2 FNYEAQ. Trimming took 5 bases from V and 3 from J, leaving 7 bases between them. CDR3 in DNA: TGTGCCAGCAGCCCGGATTACACTGAAGCTTTCTTT. It specifies CASSPDYTEAFF.